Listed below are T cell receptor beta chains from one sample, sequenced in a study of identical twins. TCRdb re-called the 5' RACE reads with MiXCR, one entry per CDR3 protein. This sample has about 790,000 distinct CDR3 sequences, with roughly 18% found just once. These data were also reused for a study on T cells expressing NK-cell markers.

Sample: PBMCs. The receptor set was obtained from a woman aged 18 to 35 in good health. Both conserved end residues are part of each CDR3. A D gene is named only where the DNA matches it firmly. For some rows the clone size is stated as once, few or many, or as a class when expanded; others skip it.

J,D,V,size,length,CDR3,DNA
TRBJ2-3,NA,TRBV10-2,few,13,CASRGLATDTQYF,TGCGCCAGCAGAGGGCTAGCCACAGATACGCAGTATTTT
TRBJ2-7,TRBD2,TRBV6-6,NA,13,CASTGGAAYEQYF,TGTGCCAGCACCGGGGGGGCCGCTTACGAGCAGTACTTC
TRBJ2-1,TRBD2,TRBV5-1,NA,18,CASSPGTSGRVGYNEQFF,TGCGCCAGCAGCCCCGGGACTAGCGGGAGAGTGGGGTACAATGAGCAGTTCTTC
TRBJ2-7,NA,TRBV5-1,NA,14,CASSRSGSTHEQYF,TGCGCCAGCAGCCGGTCGGGTTCGACCCACGAGCAGTACTTC
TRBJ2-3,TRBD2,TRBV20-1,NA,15,CSAGGTSGGADTQYF,TGCAGTGCTGGCGGGACTAGCGGGGGGGCGGATACGCAGTATTTT
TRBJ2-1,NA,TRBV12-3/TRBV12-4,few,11,CASSATLVGVF,TGTGCCAGCAGTGCTACCTTGGTGGGGGTCTTC
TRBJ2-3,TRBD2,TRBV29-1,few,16,CSAASGTLRLTDTQYF,TGCAGCGCAGCTAGCGGGACCCTCCGGCTCACAGATACGCAGTATTTT
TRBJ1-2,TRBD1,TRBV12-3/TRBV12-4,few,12,CASSSNRGGYTF,TGTGCCAGCAGTTCAAACAGGGGAGGCTACACCTTC
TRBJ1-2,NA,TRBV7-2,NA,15,CASSLTAGVNYGYTF,TGTGCCAGCAGCTTAACGGCAGGGGTTAACTATGGCTACACCTTC
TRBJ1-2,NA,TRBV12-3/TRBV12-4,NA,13,CASSLMGGAGYTF,TGTGCCAGCAGTTTAATGGGGGGCGCTGGCTACACCTTC
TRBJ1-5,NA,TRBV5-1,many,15,CASSSSGARNQPQHF,TGCGCCAGCAGCTCGTCAGGGGCTCGCAATCAGCCCCAGCATTTT
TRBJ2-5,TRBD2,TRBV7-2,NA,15,CASRPLAGGQETQYF,TGTGCCAGCAGACCTCTAGCGGGAGGGCAAGAGACCCAGTACTTC
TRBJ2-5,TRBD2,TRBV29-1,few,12,CSVGGGGETQYF,TGCAGCGTTGGTGGGGGGGGGGAGACCCAGTACTTC
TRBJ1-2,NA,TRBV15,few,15,CATKRREGNEGGYTF,TGTGCCACCAAACGAAGGGAAGGGAACGAAGGCGGCTACACCTTC